A selection of T cell receptor beta chains follows, all from one sample in a study of blood T cell repertoires in COVID-19. Profiling relied on immunoSEQ multiplex PCR, and the TCRdb table lists in-frame clones only, not all of them. This table holds fewer than 200,000 clones, 80% found once. The sequenced sample was peripheral blood. The receptors shown here come from a man between 65 and 79 years old with active or convalescent COVID-19. Both conserved end residues are part of each CDR3. D genes are given only for firm matches. A clone size is listed for some rows: how often the clone was seen (once, few, many), or a class if it is expanded.

>-|13|TRBJ1-2|TRBV6-5|-
TGTGCCAGCAACCCGACAGTTAACTATGGCTACACCTTC
CASNPTVNYGYTF
>-|13|TRBJ1-2|TRBV21-1|-
TGTGCCAGCAGCAAAGCTGGGGGGTATGGCTACACCTTC
CASSKAGGYGYTF
>-|13|TRBJ1-5|TRBV12-3/TRBV12-4|-
TGTGCCAGCAGTTTACTTCAGGATCAGCCCCAGCATTTT
CASSLLQDQPQHF
>-|16|TRBJ1-3|TRBV9|TRBD1
TGTGCCAGCAGTTGGGGACAGGGAACCTCTGGAAACACCATATATTTT
CASSWGQGTSGNTIYF
>-|14|TRBJ2-2|TRBV6-5|TRBD2
TGTGCCACTCTAGCGGGAGGGCCCAGCGGGGAGCTGTTTTTT
CATLAGGPSGELFF
>few|15|TRBJ2-3|TRBV10-2|-
TGCGCCAGCAGTGAAGGGGGGGGCGTTACAGATACGCAGTATTTT
CASSEGGGVTDTQYF
>-|15|TRBJ1-4|TRBV5-1|TRBD1
TGCGCCAGCAGCTGGGCGACAGGGGTGGGAGAAAAACTGTTTTTT
CASSWATGVGEKLFF
>-|12|TRBJ2-7|TRBV2|TRBD2
TGTGCCAGGCGGGGACTAGCCGACGAGCAGTACTTC
CARRGLADEQYF
>-|18|TRBJ1-6|TRBV3-1/TRBV3-2|-
TGTGCCAGCAGCCAAGATATCATGGCAGGGGCGTTTAATTCACCCCTCCACTTT
CASSQDIMAGAFNSPLHF
>-|12|TRBJ1-4|TRBV30|-
TGTGCCTGGAGTGCAGAAAACGAAAAACTGTTTTTT
CAWSAENEKLFF
>-|15|TRBJ2-3|TRBV24-1|-
TGTGCCACCAGTGATGCGGGGTCTAGCACAGATACGCAGTATTTT
CATSDAGSSTDTQYF
>-|15|TRBJ1-1|TRBV5-1|TRBD1
TGCGCCAGCAGCTGGACAGGGCTTTTGAACACTGAAGCTTTCTTT
CASSWTGLLNTEAFF
>-|13|TRBJ1-2|TRBV5-1|TRBD1
TGCGCCAGCAGCGAGCAGGGGGATTATGGCTACACCTTC
CASSEQGDYGYTF
>-|17|TRBJ1-1|TRBV6-1|-
TGTGCCAGCAGTGAACTCTCCCTGCCGTCGTGGGGCAAGGGTGCTTTCTTT
CASSELSLPSWGKGAFF
>-|15|TRBJ2-1|TRBV7-2|TRBD2
TGTGCCAGCAGCTTAGAGACTAGCGACTACAATGAGCAGTTCTTC
CASSLETSDYNEQFF
>-|14|TRBJ2-7|TRBV5-1|-
TGCGCCAGCAGCTCCGGGGGAGGATCCTACGAGCAGTACTTC
CASSSGGGSYEQYF
>-|14|TRBJ1-2|TRBV7-6|TRBD1
TGTGCCACCTCACCCCGGGACAGGGGGCGAGGCTACACCTTC
CATSPRDRGRGYTF
>once|15|TRBJ2-3|TRBV28|-
TGTGCCAGCAGTTCTGGCGGGCCTAGCACAGATACGCAGTATTTT
CASSSGGPSTDTQYF
>-|16|TRBJ2-3|TRBV7-2|-
TGTGCCAGCAGCTTAGTTTGGGGGCCAAGCACAGATACGCAGTATTTT
CASSLVWGPSTDTQYF
>-|15|TRBJ2-7|TRBV30|TRBD2
TGTGCCTGGAGTATCGGACTAGCGGGGAGCCACGAGCAGTACTTC
CAWSIGLAGSHEQYF
>few|17|TRBJ2-1|TRBV14|TRBD2
TGTGCCAGCAGCCAAACCCTGGGACTAGGGCGAAACAATGAGCAGTTCTTC
CASSQTLGLGRNNEQFF
>-|17|TRBJ1-5|TRBV7-9|-
TGTGCCAGCAGCTTGACGGACGGGGCAGGGGGCAATCAGCCCCAGCATTTT
CASSLTDGAGGNQPQHF
>-|15|TRBJ1-2|TRBV5-5|-
TGTGCCAGCAGCTTGTCGGCAGGGGATACTTGGGGCTACACCTTC
CASSLSAGDTWGYTF
>-|15|TRBJ2-7|TRBV3-1/TRBV3-2|TRBD2
TGTGCCAGCAGCCGTTTAGCGGGCCTCTCCTACGAGCAGTACTTC
CASSRLAGLSYEQYF
>once|14|TRBJ2-7|TRBV5-1|TRBD1
TGCGCCAGCAGCGTCAACAGGGGTAACGACGAGCAGTACTTC
CASSVNRGNDEQYF
>-|13|TRBJ1-5|TRBV5-1|-
TGCGCCAGCAGCTTGGGTCCTGATCAGCCCCAGCATTTT
CASSLGPDQPQHF
>-|14|TRBJ1-1|TRBV30|TRBD1
TGTGCCTGGAGACCGGGACAGTGGAACACTGAAGCTTTCTTT
CAWRPGQWNTEAFF
>-|13|TRBJ1-4|TRBV9|TRBD1
TGTGCCAGCAGTGATGGACAGGGTGAAAAACTGTTTTTT
CASSDGQGEKLFF